This T cell receptor beta chain originates from a study of technical replicates of blood from a handful of donors (dated by TCRdb to 2015 to 2018). The library relied on the immunoSEQ multiplex PCR assay. Held by TCRdb, this immuneACCESS table contains in-frame sequences only and omits some clones. Under half of the omission traces to an unresolved V gene where checked; the cause of the rest is unknown. The sample records about 100,000 clones, about 95% of which are singletons. Clones ranked in the top ten supply around 0.3% of the sample. This clone was observed a few times. No cognate antigen has been identified for it. No quality values exist for individual bases; no much larger clone is one base distant. The CDR3 covers 16 residues, taking in both the cysteine and the phenylalanine. Kept here is only the CDR3 DNA, which spans 48 bases and is read in frame from base 1. In the germline V gene, CDR1 corresponds to MNHEY and CDR2 to SVGAGI. After removal of 4 bases from V and 5 bases from J, the junction retains 10 bases not matched to a gene.

The sample was T cells isolated from PBMCs. This sequence was found in a human donor in good health. The chain couples TRBV6-5 to TRBJ2-7, with 11 bases in between that match TRBD2. The sequenced DNA: TGTGCCAGCAGTTTCTCGATGCTAGCGGGAGGAGACGAGCAGTACTTC. The translation is CASSFSMLAGGDEQYF.